This T cell receptor (beta chain) appears in the sequencing data of a study of blood T cell repertoires in COVID-19 (dated by TCRdb to 2019 to 2021). For the study in its entirety: Collaborator samples came from the United States, Italy and Spain and covered acute and convalescent phases of COVID-19. The material from the prospective study consisted of cDNA or gDNA derived from T cells, B-cell-depleted T cells, or PBMCs. The samples were drawn from two sources: the first 160 participants of the ongoing ImmuneRACE study, and 950 to 1,500 subjects contributed by 6 global collaborators. Where available, HLA class I and class II types were taken from metadata supplied by the sample provider and were not determined by assay-based typing. The repertoires were made available in a free public database intended to serve as a resource for research on the immune response to SARS-CoV-2. Subjects who had been exposed to COVID-19, were actively infected with it, or had recovered from it provided the deeply sampled blood TCRbeta repertoires that made up the dataset. Sample metadata almost always included a de-identified subject ID, COVID-19 status, age in years and sex.

As to this clone: This clone's antigen is unknown. Within one base of it there is no much larger clone, and no base qualities were kept.

The paper as a whole reports these results and caveats: The quantity of clinical and demographic metadata differed by source and by participant and was supplied without curation.

TCRbeta CDR3 regions were amplified from genomic DNA using the immunoSEQ Assay, a bias-controlled multiplex PCR. Per the original workflow: Within the assay, amplification of reference gene primers was used to estimate how many nucleated cells each sample contained. To quantify the absolute abundance of each unique TCRbeta CDR3 rearrangement, sequence reads were collapsed and filtered. For each sample, productive Simpson clonality was calculated as the square root of Simpson's diversity index across productive rearrangements. Held by TCRdb, this immuneACCESS table contains in-frame sequences only and omits some clones. Under half of the omission traces to an unresolved V gene where checked; the cause of the rest is unknown. V and J calls plus clone size are reproduced from that table; the DNA served to infer D and trimming. The sample table records 200,000 to 300,000 clones; nearly 90% of these occur just once. Of the sample, approximately 0.8% is held by the ten largest clones.

Each collaborating institution followed its own protocols to collect whole blood in K2EDTA tubes. For TCRbeta analysis, collaborators shipped samples as frozen whole blood, isolated PBMCs, or DNA extracted from either of those sample types. The material sequenced was peripheral blood. The source of this sequence is a woman aged 30 to 39 with acute or convalescent COVID-19.

The CDR3: CASSFSGDTEAFF. The nucleotide sequence reads as follows: TGTGCCAGCAGTTTCTCGGGGGACACTGAAGCTTTCTTT. This chain joins TRBV7-2 to TRBJ1-1, and possibly TRBD1, on 5 matching bases. V is reduced by 6 bases and J by 3 bases, leaving a spacing of 11 bases between them. The CDR3 has 13 amino acids, counting the end cysteine and phenylalanine. This entry keeps only the CDR3 DNA: 39 bases, framed from base 1. For CDR1 and CDR2, the germline V gene lists SGHTA and FQGNSA.